This passage covers 6 T cell receptor beta chains from one sample sequenced in a study of T cells in Graves' hyperthyroidism and ophthalmopathy. RNA transcripts yielded amplified TCR beta CDR3 regions. HTBI primers drove first-round RT-PCR of the TCR CDR3. TCRdb fed the multiplex PCR reads into MiXCR, producing one record per CDR3 protein. Among about 500,000 distinct CDR3 sequences, about 16% were seen once, and the ten largest hold approximately 30%. The sequenced material came from blood. These receptor sequences come from a woman in her twenties or thirties with Graves' ophthalmopathy.

This clonotype was observed a handful of times. The chain recombines TRBV4-3 with TRBJ2-7; the match to TRBD1 covers 8 bases. CDR3 length: 15 amino acids. J gave up 10 bases and V 6 bases, and 17 bases lay outside the gene matches. Germline V lookup: CDR1 LGHNA, CDR2 YSLEER. As DNA, the CDR3 is TGCGCCAGCAGACCTGCGACAGGGGCGCGGAATGAACAGTACTTC. Its translation is CASRPATGARNEQYF.

The chain combines TRBV9 with TRBJ2-5; D perhaps matches TRBD1 (5 bases). CDR1 and CDR2 (germline): SGDLS, YYNGEE. The CDR3 is made up of 13 amino acids. V lost 2 bases and J lost 1, with 6 bases in between. CDR3 in DNA: TGTGCCAGCAGCGTGACAGTCCAAGAGACCCAGTACTTC. It encodes CASSVTVQETQYF.

This clonotype was seen many times. This chain links TRBV7-9 with TRBJ2-1; D unresolved. V was cut by 11 bases and J by 5 bases, with 13 bases left in between. This CDR3 has 12 amino acids. CDR1 and CDR2 from the germline V gene are SEHNR and FQNEAQ (reference sequence). The chain's CDR3 is CAGYVLHNEQFF. In DNA, the CDR3 is TGTGCCGGATACGTACTACACAATGAGCAGTTCTTC.

CDR3 loop: CASSIETGKGHEQYF. The CDR3 nucleotides are TGTGCCAGTAGTATCGAGACAGGGAAAGGGCACGAGCAGTACTTC. The chain joins TRBV19 to TRBJ2-7, with 7 bases that match TRBD1. The germline V gene encodes CDR1 LNHDA and CDR2 SQIVND (reference sequence). This CDR3 contains 15 residues. Trimming took 3 bases from V and 5 from J; bases not matched to a gene: 10.

The CDR3 region is CASSHGVDEQFF. In nucleotides, the CDR3 is TGTGCCAGCAGCCACGGGGTGGATGAGCAGTTCTTC. The J gene is TRBJ2-1, the V gene TRBV28; possibly TRBD2 for D (5 bases). The CDR3 spans 12 residues. Germline assignment: CDR1 MDHEN and CDR2 SYDVKM. Trimming left V 6 bases short and J 8 bases short, with 11 bases between. Variable domain in full (rest from reference TRBV28 and TRBJ2-1): DVKVTQSSRYLVKRTGEKVFLECVQDMDHENMFWYRQDPGLGLRLIYFSYDVKMKEKGDIPEGYSVSREKKERFSLILESASTNQTSMYLCASSHGVDEQFFGPGTRLTVL.

This clonotype was seen ten or more times. The rearrangement links TRBV30 to TRBJ2-1; 10 bases match TRBD2. The CDR3 covers 16 residues. From germline, CDR1 is GTSNPN and CDR2 SVGIG (reference sequence). With 0 bases clipped from V and 8 bases from J, the junction kept 10 bases outside the gene matches. CDR3 nucleotides: TGTGCCTGGAGTGTAGTCGCACCGGGACTAGCGCATGAGCAGTTCTTC. It codes for CAWSVVAPGLAHEQFF.